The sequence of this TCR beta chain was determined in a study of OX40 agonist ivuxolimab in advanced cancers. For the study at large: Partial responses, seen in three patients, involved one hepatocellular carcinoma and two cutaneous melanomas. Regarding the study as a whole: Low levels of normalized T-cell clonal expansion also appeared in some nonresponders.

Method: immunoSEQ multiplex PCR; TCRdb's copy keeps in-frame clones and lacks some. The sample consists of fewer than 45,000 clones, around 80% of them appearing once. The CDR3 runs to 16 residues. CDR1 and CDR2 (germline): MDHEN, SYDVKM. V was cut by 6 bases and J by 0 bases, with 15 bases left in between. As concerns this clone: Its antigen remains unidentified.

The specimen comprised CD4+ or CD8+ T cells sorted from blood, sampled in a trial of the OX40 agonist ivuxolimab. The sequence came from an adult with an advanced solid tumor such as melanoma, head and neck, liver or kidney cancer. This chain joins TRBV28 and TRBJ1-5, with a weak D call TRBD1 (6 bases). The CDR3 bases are TGTGCCAGCAGCCAGACCAGGGGTTATAGCAATCAGCCCCAGCATTTT. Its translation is CASSQTRGYSNQPQHF.